Sequencing of this TCR beta chain was carried out in a study of post-analysis software for immune sequencing data. Study-level results: A handful of TRBV segments were significantly more frequent in patients than in controls. TRBV5-6, TRBV5-1 and TRBV20-1 were among these segments.

Germline CDR1 SGHRS, CDR2 YFSETQ. The CDR3 runs to 13 residues. To note about this clonotype: Its antigen is currently unknown.

Unique molecular identifiers were present in the TCR beta cDNA libraries. TCRdb called the PCR reads again in MiXCR, with one record for every CDR3 protein. The data contain some 800,000 distinct CDR3 sequences, approximately 44% of them singletons. The clonotype originates from a girl under 18 with multiple sclerosis. Sequencing used blood. The gene calls are TRBV5-1 and TRBJ2-5; tentatively, D is TRBD2 (5 bases). With the DNA end fitting TRBJ2-7 better, the J assignment may be wrong. The CDR3 bases are TGCGCCAGCATGAGCCTCCCCGGACTCGAGCAGTACTTC. Translating it yields CASMSLPGLEQYF.